These T cell receptor beta chains were read from a single sample in a study of radiation and T cells in renal cell carcinoma. Repertoires were generated with immunoSEQ multiplex PCR, while TCRdb's copy carries only in-frame clones and drops some. This table has about 86,000 clones, 85% appearing once. This specimen consisted of blood, obtained from a patient whose treatment included radiotherapy and nephrectomy. Source of these receptors: a man aged 45 to 65 with renal cell carcinoma. Each CDR3 is given with its conserved first and last residue. The D gene is left open where the match is weak. For some rows the clone size is stated as once, few or many, or as a class when expanded; others skip it.

TRBV9,TRBJ2-1,TRBD2,.,CASSHRREEPPFNEQFF,TGTGCCAGCAGCCACAGACGGGAGGAACCGCCATTCAATGAGCAGTTCTTC
TRBV19,TRBJ2-6,.,.,CASSTRQFASSGANVLTF,TGTGCCAGTAGTACCCGACAATTCGCATCTTCGGGGGCCAACGTCCTGACTTTC
TRBV1,TRBJ2-3,.,.,CTSSQEPATGLAGRFSTDTQYF,TGCACCAGCAGCCAAGAACCTGCCACGGGACTAGCGGGGCGTTTTAGCACAGATACGCAGTATTTT
TRBV9,TRBJ2-7,TRBD2,.,CASSVGVTSVSEQYF,TGTGCCAGCAGCGTAGGTGTGACTAGCGTGTCCGAGCAGTACTTC
TRBV5-1,TRBJ2-3,.,.,CASSRAGRTDTQYF,TGCGCCAGCAGCCGAGCGGGTCGCACAGATACGCAGTATTTT
TRBV27,TRBJ1-3,.,.,CASEKGRRESSSGNTIYF,TGTGCCAGCGAAAAAGGGCGGAGAGAGAGTTCCTCTGGAAACACCATATATTTT
TRBV6-1,TRBJ2-5,TRBD2,.,CASSEVPPGLADQETQYF,TGTGCCAGCAGTGAAGTCCCCCCGGGACTAGCGGACCAAGAGACCCAGTACTTC
TRBV5-1,TRBJ2-1,.,once,CASVSQGSSYNEQFF,TGCGCGAGCGTATCTCAGGGTAGCTCCTACAATGAGCAGTTCTTC
TRBV30,TRBJ2-1,TRBD2,.,CAWDGTSGNNEQFF,TGTGCCTGGGACGGGACTAGCGGAAACAATGAGCAGTTCTTC
TRBV6-1,TRBJ1-3,.,few,CASVAGFSGNTIYF,TGTGCCAGCGTTGCAGGGTTCTCTGGAAACACCATATATTTT
TRBV6-1,TRBJ2-1,TRBD2,.,CASSAAAGAPYNEQFF,TGTGCCAGCAGTGCTGCGGCGGGAGCTCCCTACAATGAGCAGTTCTTC
TRBV7-2,TRBJ2-2,.,.,CASSLYREEGELFF,TGTGCCAGCAGCTTATACAGGGAGGAAGGGGAGCTGTTTTTT
TRBV30,TRBJ2-7,.,.,CAWSPTGLSWNEQYF,TGTGCCTGGAGTCCTACAGGGTTGAGTTGGAACGAGCAGTACTTC
TRBV5-4,TRBJ2-1,TRBD2,.,CASSLTSGGPYNEQFF,TGTGCCAGCAGCTTGACAAGCGGGGGGCCTTACAATGAGCAGTTCTTC
TRBV4-3,TRBJ1-2,.,.,CASSPSIQNYGYTF,TGCGCCAGCAGCCCATCAATACAGAACTATGGCTACACCTTC
TRBV28,TRBJ2-7,.,.,CASSGAGTPWVRSYEQYF,TGTGCCAGCAGTGGCGCCGGGACTCCATGGGTAAGGTCCTACGAGCAGTACTTC
TRBV2,TRBJ2-7,.,once,CASSEGLLSRPYEQYF,TGTGCCAGCAGTGAAGGGCTTCTCAGTAGACCCTACGAGCAGTACTTC
TRBV30,TRBJ1-1,.,.,CAWSKTPNTEAFF,TGTGCCTGGAGTAAGACTCCGAACACTGAAGCTTTCTTT
TRBV7-8,TRBJ1-4,.,few,CASSLGLGLANEKLFF,TGTGCCAGCAGCTTAGGACTGGGTTTAGCTAATGAAAAACTGTTTTTT
TRBV29-1,TRBJ2-5,TRBD1,.,CSVDGQGGETQYF,TGCAGCGTTGATGGACAGGGTGGAGAGACCCAGTACTTC
TRBV7-2,TRBJ2-1,.,.,CASSLSGGQHNEQFF,TGTGCCAGCAGCTTATCGGGCGGGCAACACAATGAGCAGTTCTTC
TRBV7-3,TRBJ2-1,.,once,CASSPSGPNEQFF,TGTGCCAGCAGCCCAAGCGGACCTAATGAGCAGTTCTTC
TRBV18,TRBJ2-1,TRBD2,.,CASSPRPGLAGVIYEQFF,TGTGCCAGCTCACCACGGCCGGGACTAGCGGGAGTGATTTATGAGCAGTTCTTC
TRBV19,TRBJ1-2,.,.,CASSSEVSYGYTF,TGTGCCAGTAGTTCGGAGGTATCCTATGGCTACACCTTC
TRBV6-5,TRBJ2-1,.,.,CASSRTYPGPQFF,TGTGCCAGCAGTCGCACATATCCGGGACCGCAGTTCTTC
TRBV30,TRBJ1-3,.,.,CAWSPLPDIGTGNTIYF,TGTGCCTGGAGTCCCCTCCCCGACATCGGTACTGGAAACACCATATATTTT
TRBV11-2,TRBJ2-3,.,.,CASSLELVALDTDTQYF,TGTGCCAGCAGCTTAGAGCTGGTCGCTTTGGACACAGATACGCAGTATTTT
TRBV5-1,TRBJ2-2,.,.,CASSFPSNTGELFF,TGCGCCAGCAGCTTCCCATCGAACACCGGGGAGCTGTTTTTT
TRBV7-2,TRBJ2-1,.,.,CASSAGTEQFF,TGTGCCAGCAGCGCCGGGACTGAGCAGTTCTTC
TRBV11-2,TRBJ1-3,.,.,CASSFNGGRNTIYF,TGTGCCAGCAGCTTTAACGGGGGTCGAAACACCATATATTTT
TRBV10-3,TRBJ2-7,TRBD2,once,CAISETSGRSHEQYF,TGTGCCATCAGTGAGACTAGCGGGAGATCCCACGAGCAGTACTTC
TRBV10-1,TRBJ1-2,TRBD1,.,CASRGVGGGDGYTF,TGCGCCAGCAGGGGGGTAGGAGGGGGCGATGGCTACACCTTC
TRBV6-4,TRBJ2-1,.,.,CASSSEGPPGTYNEQFF,TGTGCCAGCAGTTCTGAAGGACCCCCGGGCACCTACAATGAGCAGTTCTTC
TRBV5-8,TRBJ1-2,.,.,CASSLVAGNGYTF,TGTGCCAGCAGCTTGGTGGCAGGGAATGGCTACACCTTC
TRBV5-4,TRBJ2-2,.,.,CASSLERAGELFF,TGTGCCAGCAGCTTGGAACGGGCCGGGGAGCTGTTTTTT
TRBV19,TRBJ1-1,TRBD1,few,CASSPDRGNTEAFF,TGTGCCAGTAGTCCAGACAGGGGGAACACTGAAGCTTTCTTT
TRBV18,TRBJ2-2,TRBD1,.,CASSPPGTGGTGELFF,TGTGCCAGCTCACCACCCGGGACAGGGGGCACCGGGGAGCTGTTTTTT
TRBV6-1,TRBJ2-3,.,.,CASSEQGSDTQYF,TGTGCCAGCAGTGAACAGGGGTCAGATACGCAGTATTTT
TRBV11-2,TRBJ2-2,.,.,CASSSRDFTGELFF,TGTGCCAGCAGCTCCAGGGATTTCACCGGGGAGCTGTTTTTT
TRBV5-1,TRBJ2-3,TRBD2,.,CASSLASGGSTDTQYF,TGCGCCAGCAGCTTGGCTAGCGGGGGGAGCACAGATACGCAGTATTTT
TRBV7-9,TRBJ1-2,TRBD1,.,CASSLGGQGVYGYTF,TGTGCCAGCAGCTTAGGGGGACAGGGTGTCTATGGCTACACCTTC
TRBV4-1,TRBJ2-1,.,.,CASSQRDGRNEQFF,TGCGCCAGCAGCCAGCGGGATGGTCGAAATGAGCAGTTCTTC
TRBV28,TRBJ2-7,.,.,CASRRDGGSYEQYF,TGTGCCAGCCGGCGGGATGGGGGCTCCTACGAGCAGTACTTC
TRBV6-1,TRBJ2-7,.,.,CASSGRETYEQYF,TGTGCCAGCAGTGGGAGAGAAACCTACGAGCAGTACTTC
TRBV7-9,TRBJ2-7,.,.,CASSRPRAGSYEQYF,TGTGCCAGCAGCCGACCGCGAGCGGGTTCCTACGAGCAGTACTTC
TRBV5-1,TRBJ2-3,TRBD2,few,CASSLFGLAGGPDTQYF,TGCGCCAGCAGCTTGTTCGGCCTAGCGGGAGGGCCAGATACGCAGTATTTT
TRBV5-1,TRBJ2-5,TRBD1,once,CASSLGRGPSQETQYF,TGCGCCAGCAGCTTAGGCAGGGGGCCCTCACAAGAGACCCAGTACTTC
TRBV18,TRBJ1-2,.,.,CASSPEVNANYGYTF,TGTGCCAGCTCACCAGAAGTCAATGCTAACTATGGCTACACCTTC
TRBV27,TRBJ1-2,.,.,CASSSQGYGYTF,TGTGCCAGCAGTTCGCAGGGGTATGGCTACACCTTC
TRBV5-1,TRBJ2-2,.,.,CASTLGVSNTGELFF,TGCGCCAGCACCCTGGGAGTATCGAACACCGGGGAGCTGTTTTTT
TRBV28,TRBJ1-2,TRBD1,.,CASTSQGALGGYTF,TGTGCCAGCACGTCCCAGGGGGCTTTGGGTGGCTACACCTTC
TRBV28,TRBJ2-7,.,.,CASSLRLEQYF,TGTGCCAGCAGTTTAAGACTAGAGCAGTACTTC
TRBV7-2,TRBJ1-2,TRBD1,.,CASRPTGNYGYTF,TGTGCCAGCAGGCCGACAGGGAACTATGGCTACACCTTC